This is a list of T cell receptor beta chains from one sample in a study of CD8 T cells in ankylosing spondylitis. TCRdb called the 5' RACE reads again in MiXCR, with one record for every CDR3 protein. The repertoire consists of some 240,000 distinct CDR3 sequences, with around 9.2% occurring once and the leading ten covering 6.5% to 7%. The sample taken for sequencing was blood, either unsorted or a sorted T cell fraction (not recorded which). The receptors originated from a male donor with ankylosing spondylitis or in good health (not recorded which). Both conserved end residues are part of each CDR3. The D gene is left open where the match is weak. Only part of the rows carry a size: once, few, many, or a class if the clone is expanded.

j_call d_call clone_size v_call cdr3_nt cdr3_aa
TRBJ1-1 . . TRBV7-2 TGTGCCAGCAGCTTAGGGCCTGATAAGAACACTGAAGCTTTCTTT CASSLGPDKNTEAFF
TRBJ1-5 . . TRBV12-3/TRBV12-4 TGTGCCAGCAGTTCTGACAGACTCAATCAGCCCCAGCATTTT CASSSDRLNQPQHF
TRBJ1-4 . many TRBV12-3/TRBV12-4 TGTGCCAGCAGTTTAGCTGGCAGGGGTGGCGAAAAACTGTTTTTT CASSLAGRGGEKLFF
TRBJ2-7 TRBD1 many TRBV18 TGTGCCAGCTCACCGGACGGGACAGGGACCTACGAGCAGTACTTC CASSPDGTGTYEQYF
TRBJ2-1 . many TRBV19 TGTGCCAGTAGTATTGGCCTGTCTCCCTCAGGTGAGCAGTTCTTC CASSIGLSPSGEQFF
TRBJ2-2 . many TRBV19 TGTGCCAGTAGTCCGGGACATCCGAACACCGGGGAGCTGTTTTTT CASSPGHPNTGELFF
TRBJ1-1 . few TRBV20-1 TGCAGTGCTAGTTGGGGCTTTGGAGGCACTGAAGCTTTCTTT CSASWGFGGTEAFF
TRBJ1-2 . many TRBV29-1 TGCAGCGCCCAGGGAACTAGTAACTATGGCTACACCTTC CSAQGTSNYGYTF
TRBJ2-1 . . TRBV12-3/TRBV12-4 TGTGCCAGCAGTCCTTCGACCAACAATGAGCAGTTCTTC CASSPSTNNEQFF
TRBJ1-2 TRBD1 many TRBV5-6 TGTGCCAGCAGCAGATTCCTCGGGACAGGGGCACGTGGCTACACCTTC CASSRFLGTGARGYTF
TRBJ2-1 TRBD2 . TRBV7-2 TGTGCCAGCAGCTTAGCGCTACTAGCGGGGGGGAGCTCCTACAATGAGCAGTTCTTC CASSLALLAGGSSYNEQFF
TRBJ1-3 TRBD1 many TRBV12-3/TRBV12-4 TGTGCCAGCAGTGCCGGACAGGCCAACTCTGGAAACACCATATATTTT CASSAGQANSGNTIYF
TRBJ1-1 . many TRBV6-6 TGTGCCAGCACCCGGGGTGAGGGCACTGAAGCTTTCTTT CASTRGEGTEAFF
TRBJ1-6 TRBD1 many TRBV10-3 TGTGCCATCAGCTACGGGACAGGGTATTCACCCCTCCACTTT CAISYGTGYSPLHF
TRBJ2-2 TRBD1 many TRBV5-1 TGCGCCAGCAGCTTGGACAGGGGTAACACCGGGGAGCTGTTTTTT CASSLDRGNTGELFF
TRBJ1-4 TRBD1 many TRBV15 TGTGCCACCAGCGGCCCAGGGGGTCTGTTTTTT CATSGPGGLFF
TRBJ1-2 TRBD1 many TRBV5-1 TGCGCCAGCAGCTTGCCCCCCCGGCAGGGGGTCCCAGCCCACTATGGCTACACCTTC CASSLPPRQGVPAHYGYTF
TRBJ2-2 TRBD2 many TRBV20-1 TGCAGTGCTAGATCGTCTAGCGGGGGGTCCGGGGAGCTGTTTTTT CSARSSSGGSGELFF
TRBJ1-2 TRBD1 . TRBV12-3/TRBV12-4 TGTGCCAGCAGCAGGACAGGGGGAGCAGCTAACTATGGCTACCCCTTC CASSRTGGAANYGYPF
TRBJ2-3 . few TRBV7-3 TGTGCCAGCAGCCCCGGGGCGGGCGCAGATACGCAGTATTTT CASSPGAGADTQYF
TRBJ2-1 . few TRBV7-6 TGTGCCAGCAGCGAGGGGGGCCAATACAATGAGCAGTTCTTC CASSEGGQYNEQFF
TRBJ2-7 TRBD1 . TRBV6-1 TGTGCCAGCAGTAAGCGGACAGGGCTCTCCTACGAGCAGTACTTC CASSKRTGLSYEQYF
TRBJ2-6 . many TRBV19 TGTGCCAGTAGTATCATCTCTGGGGCCAACGTCCTGACTTTC CASSIISGANVLTF
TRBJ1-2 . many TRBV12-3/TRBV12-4 TGTGCCAGCAGTTTAGCAGGAAATGGCTACACCTTC CASSLAGNGYTF
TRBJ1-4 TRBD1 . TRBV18 TGTGCCAGCTCACCATACCCAATCGGACAGGGCGCAACTAATGAAAAACTGTTTTTT CASSPYPIGQGATNEKLFF
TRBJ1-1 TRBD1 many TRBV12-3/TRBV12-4 TGTGCCAGCAGCCCGACAGGGGGATCGACTGAAGCTTTCTTT CASSPTGGSTEAFF
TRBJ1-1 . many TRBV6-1 TGTGCCAGCACGGCCGAGGTCAGGAACACTGAAGCTTTCTTT CASTAEVRNTEAFF
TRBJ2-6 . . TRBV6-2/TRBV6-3 TGTGCCAGCAGTTACGAGAACTCTGGGGCCAACGTCCTGACTTTC CASSYENSGANVLTF
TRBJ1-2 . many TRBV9 TGTGCCAGCAGCGTAGAAAATGTCCTGGTTGGTGGCTACACCTTC CASSVENVLVGGYTF
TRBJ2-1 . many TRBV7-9 TGTGCCAGCAGCCCCCAGGGGGGGCTCCAGAATGAGCAGTTCTTC CASSPQGGLQNEQFF
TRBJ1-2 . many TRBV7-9 TGTGCCAGCAGCTTAGCGCAAGCCAGCTACTATGGCTACACCTTC CASSLAQASYYGYTF
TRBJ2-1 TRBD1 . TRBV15 TGTGCCACCAGCAGAGTGATTAGGACAGGGACCAATGAGCAGTTCTTC CATSRVIRTGTNEQFF
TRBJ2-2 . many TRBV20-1 TGCAGTGCTAGACGTAGTGGCACCGGGGAGCTGTTTTTT CSARRSGTGELFF
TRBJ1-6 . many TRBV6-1 TGTGCCAGCAGTGATAAGCCTTCACCCCTCCACTTT CASSDKPSPLHF
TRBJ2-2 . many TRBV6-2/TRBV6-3 TGTGCCAGCAGTTACTCGTCGACAGGGAACACCGGGGAGCTGTTTTTT CASSYSSTGNTGELFF
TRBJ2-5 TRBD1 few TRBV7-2 TGTGCCAGCAGCCCGGGCGTACAGGGGATACAAGAGACCCAGTACTTC CASSPGVQGIQETQYF
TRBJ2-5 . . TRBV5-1 TGCGCCAGCAGCCGGCCGGGTTCCCTAGGGCCCCAGTACTTC CASSRPGSLGPQYF
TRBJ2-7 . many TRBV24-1 TGTGCCACCAGTCCAACAGGGTCCTACGAGCAGTACTTC CATSPTGSYEQYF
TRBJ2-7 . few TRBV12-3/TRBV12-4 TGTGCCAGCAGAGCCAATTTCTACGAGCAGTACTTC CASRANFYEQYF
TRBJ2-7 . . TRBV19 TGTGCCAGTACCATAGGGGCAGGGGTCGACGAGCAGTACTTC CASTIGAGVDEQYF
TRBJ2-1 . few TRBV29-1 TGCAGCGTAGTTGCCCGGGCCCTCATCACCTACAATGAGCAGTTCTTC CSVVARALITYNEQFF
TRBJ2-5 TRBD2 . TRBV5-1 TGCGCCAGCAGCGAAGCGGGACTAGCGGGAGCAGGTGCAGAGACCCAGTACTTC CASSEAGLAGAGAETQYF
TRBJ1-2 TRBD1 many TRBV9 TGTGCCAGCAGCCCCCTCGAAAGGGGACAGGGGTATGGCTACACCTTC CASSPLERGQGYGYTF
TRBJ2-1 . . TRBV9 TGTGCCAGCAGCCCAAAGATCAGGGCGATCGACAATGAGCAGTTCTTC CASSPKIRAIDNEQFF
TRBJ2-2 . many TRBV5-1 TGCGCCAGCAGCAACCGACAGGGAGGGACCGGGGAGCTGTTTTTT CASSNRQGGTGELFF